This T cell receptor beta chain is drawn from a study of identical twins. Study-wide findings and caveats: Beta out-of-frame sequences showed weaker excess twin sharing. Whereas memory repertoires showed no such difference, abundant cord blood beta clonotypes carried fewer insertions.

With respect to this clonotype: Its specificity is not known.

Germline CDR1 is SGHVS and CDR2 is FQNEAQ. The CDR3 has 16 amino acids. Trimming at V came to 5 bases and at J to 1 base, leaving 5 bases not matched to a gene. In TCRdb, the 5' RACE reads were re-called with MiXCR into one record per CDR3 protein. The data hold approximately 210,000 distinct CDR3 sequences, with 6% to 7% observed a single time. The data also belong to a second study, concerning T cells expressing NK-cell markers. That work adds: Repertoire data for TCR beta were derived from sorted T cells (CD3+CD56+NKG2C+, CD3+CD56+NKG2C- and CD3+CD56-NKG2C+). With an anti-gamma-delta TCR antibody, sorting in several experiments was kept to alpha-beta TCR T cells.

The chain carries TRBV7-8 and TRBJ1-5; 10 positions match TRBD1. The clonotype comes from a woman between 18 and 30 years old in good health. Input material: CD8+ T cells sorted from blood. CDR3 amino acids: CASSRGQGVSNQPQHF. CDR3 bases: TGTGCCAGCAGCCGAGGACAGGGGGTAAGCAATCAGCCCCAGCATTTT.